This TCR beta chain emerged from a study of blood T cells in healthy people across ages. Whole-study findings and limits: Both naive CD4+ cell counts and diversity were greater in long-lived donors than in aged donors. Among T cells, TCR beta diversity per million cells dropped roughly linearly as age rose. Investigators viewed diversity estimates from one million T cells as underestimates, the study reported.

PCR was performed a second time for roughly 7 to 11 cycles using a sample-barcoded 5' primer and a J-beta primer mix. TCRdb fed the 5' RACE reads into MiXCR, producing one record per CDR3 protein. The repertoire includes 800,000 or so distinct CDR3 sequences, around 25% of them detected once, and 3.7% sits in the top ten. CDR1 is SGHTS and CDR2 is YDEGEE in the germline V gene. This CDR3 has 13 residues. V lost 8 bases and J lost 2, with 14 bases in between. Concerning this clonotype itself: The antigen remains unidentified.

This sample was shared with a second study, whose subject was T cells of mothers and their children. Per that paper: Overlap in related mother-child pairs always slightly exceeded unrelated pairs, never significantly.

This chain uses TRBV5-8 with TRBJ2-7; D possibly matches TRBD1 or TRBD2 (5 bases each). The sequenced material came from blood. The TCR comes from a boy aged 5-17 years in good health. The CDR3 loop is CASGPGRPYEQYF. DNA of the CDR3: TGTGCCAGTGGGCCGGGACGGCCCTACGAGCAGTACTTC.